The 7 T cell receptor beta chains given below trace back to one sample, sequenced in a study of monozygotic twins with inflammatory bowel disease. From the 5' RACE reads, TCRdb lists one entry per CDR3 protein and no DNA. The table counts roughly 150,000 distinct CDR3 sequences; roughly 1.2% lies in the top ten. The material sequenced was blood. These receptor sequences come from a human donor with ulcerative colitis or Crohn's disease, or a healthy co-twin of an affected twin (not recorded which).

This CDR3 is CASSQTSGTDTQYF. This sequence joins TRBV3-1 and TRBJ2-3; TCRdb lists TRBD2, though no DNA is available to test this call. Germline CDR1 LGHDT, CDR2 YNNKEL (reference sequence). The CDR3 is 14 residues long.

The CDR3 sequence is CASSPGGPGNTIYF. V usage is TRBV28 and J usage is TRBJ1-3; there is no DNA to check the TCRdb D call of TRBD1. This CDR3 has 14 amino acids. Looked up from germline, CDR1 is MDHEN and CDR2 is SYDVKM.

CDR3: CASSPHQGGTEAFF. The chain is built from TRBV27 and TRBJ1-1. The CDR3 contains 14 residues. In germline, CDR1 is MNHEY, CDR2 SMNVEV (reference sequence).

The genes are TRBV20-1 and TRBJ1-1. The germline V gene has CDR1 DFQATT and CDR2 SNEGSKA (reference sequence). The CDR3 runs 11 residues. The chain's CDR3 is CRSTRLSEAFF.

CDR3 region: CSAREGLAGEYEQYF. V and J are TRBV20-1 and TRBJ2-7; TCRdb designates TRBD2, a call that cannot be tested without DNA. CDR1 DFQATT and CDR2 SNEGSKA come from the germline V gene (reference sequence). This CDR3 is 15 amino acids long.

The genes are TRBV11-2 and TRBJ1-1. CDR1 is SGHAT and CDR2 is FQNNGV in the germline V gene. CDR3 size: 13 residues. The CDR3 protein is CASSLGVNTEAFF.

The V gene is TRBV2, the J gene TRBJ2-7; TCRdb returns TRBD1, unconfirmable since there is no DNA. The germline V gene encodes CDR1 SNHLY and CDR2 FYNNEI. The CDR3 runs 17 residues. The CDR3 is CASKGQGQTWGVYEQYF. Supplemented by reference TRBV2 and TRBJ2-7, the full variable domain reads EPEVTQTPSHQVTQMGQEVILRCVPISNHLYFYWYRQILGQKVEFLVSFYNNEISEKSEIFDDQFSVERPDGSNFTLKIRSTKLEDSAMYFCASKGQGQTWGVYEQYFGPGTRLTVT.